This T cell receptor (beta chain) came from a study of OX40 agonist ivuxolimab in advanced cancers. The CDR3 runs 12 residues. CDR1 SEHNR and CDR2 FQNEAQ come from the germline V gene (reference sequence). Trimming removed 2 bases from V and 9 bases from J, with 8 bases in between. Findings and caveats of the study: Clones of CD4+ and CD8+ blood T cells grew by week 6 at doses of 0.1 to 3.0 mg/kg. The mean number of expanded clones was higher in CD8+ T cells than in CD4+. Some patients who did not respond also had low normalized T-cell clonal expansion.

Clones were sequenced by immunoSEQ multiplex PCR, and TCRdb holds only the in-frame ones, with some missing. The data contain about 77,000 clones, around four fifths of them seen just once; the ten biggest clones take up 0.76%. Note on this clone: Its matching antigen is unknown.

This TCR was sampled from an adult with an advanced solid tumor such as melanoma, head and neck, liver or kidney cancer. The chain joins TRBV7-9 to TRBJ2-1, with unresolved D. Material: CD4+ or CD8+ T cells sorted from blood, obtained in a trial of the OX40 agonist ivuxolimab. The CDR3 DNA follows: TGTGCCAGCAGCTTAAATGTTGGTGAGCAGTTCTTC. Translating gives CASSLNVGEQFF.